This T cell receptor (beta chain) was recovered during a study of blood T cell repertoires in COVID-19. Across the whole study: Some COVID-19 samples were acute and others convalescent; all came from the United States, Italy and Spain. The analysed material was cDNA or gDNA that came from T cells, B-cell-depleted T cells, or PBMCs.

Method: immunoSEQ multiplex PCR; TCRdb's copy keeps in-frame clones and lacks some. The sample has hundreds of thousands of clones, about 85% seen once. Trimming cost V 4 bases and J 4 bases; bases outside gene matches: 5. This CDR3 comprises 15 residues. Per germline, CDR1 SGHRS and CDR2 YFSETQ. The sequenced sample was peripheral blood. The receptor comes from a man between 60 and 75 years old who had recovered from COVID-19. This rearrangement joins TRBV5-1 to TRBJ1-5; 10 positions match TRBD1. The CDR3 DNA reads TGCGCCAGCAGCCCGGGGACAGGGGTTAATCAGCCCCAGCATTTT. It translates to CASSPGTGVNQPQHF.